This TCR beta chain was identified during a study of shared clonotypes between healthy human individuals. This table comes from immunoSEQ multiplex PCR, and its TCRdb copy is limited to in-frame clones, with some not included. Of roughly 1,100,000 clones in the sample, around 76% are singletons; the top ten hold 1.4% to 1.5%. CDR3 size: 13 residues. V was shortened by 3 bases and J by 2 bases, with 7 bases between the two germline ends. CDR1 is SQVTM and CDR2 is ANQGSEA in the germline V gene. Details on this clone: The sample contains more than one DNA sequence encoding this CDR3.

The sample comprised memory CD4+ T cells sorted from blood. The subset denotes: CD45RA-negative fraction. The V gene is TRBV29-1, the J gene TRBJ2-2, with a tentative D call TRBD2 (6 bases). The source of this sequence is a man aged 18 to 30 in good health. CDR3 loop: CSVDGRNTGELFF. In DNA, the CDR3 is TGCAGCGTTGACGGGAGAAACACCGGGGAGCTGTTTTTT.